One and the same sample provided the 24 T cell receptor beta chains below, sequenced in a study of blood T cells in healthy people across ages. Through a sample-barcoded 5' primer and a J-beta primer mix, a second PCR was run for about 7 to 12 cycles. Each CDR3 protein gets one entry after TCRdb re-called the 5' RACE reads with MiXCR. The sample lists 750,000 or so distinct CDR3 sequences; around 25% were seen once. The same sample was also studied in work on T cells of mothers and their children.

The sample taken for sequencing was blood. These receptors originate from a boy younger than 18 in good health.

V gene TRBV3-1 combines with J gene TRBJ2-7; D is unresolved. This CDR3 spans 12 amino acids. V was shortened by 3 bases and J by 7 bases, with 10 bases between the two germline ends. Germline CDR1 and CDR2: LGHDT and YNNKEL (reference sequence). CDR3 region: CASSHVRTEQYF. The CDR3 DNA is TGTGCCAGCAGCCACGTTAGAACTGAGCAGTACTTC.

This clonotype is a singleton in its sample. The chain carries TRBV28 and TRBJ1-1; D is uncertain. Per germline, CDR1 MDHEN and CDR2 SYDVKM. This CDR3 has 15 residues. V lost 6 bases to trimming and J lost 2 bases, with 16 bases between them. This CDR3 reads CASSSALGINTEAFF. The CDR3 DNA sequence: TGTGCCAGCAGCTCCGCGCTAGGGATAAACACTGAAGCTTTCTTT. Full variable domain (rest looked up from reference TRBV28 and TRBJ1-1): DVKVTQSSRYLVKRTGEKVFLECVQDMDHENMFWYRQDPGLGLRLIYFSYDVKMKEKGDIPEGYSVSREKKERFSLILESASTNQTSMYLCASSSALGINTEAFFGQGTRLTVV.

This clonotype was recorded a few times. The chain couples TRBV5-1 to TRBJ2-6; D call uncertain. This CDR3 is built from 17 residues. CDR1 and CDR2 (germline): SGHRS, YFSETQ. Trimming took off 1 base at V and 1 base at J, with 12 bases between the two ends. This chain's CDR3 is CASSLRSSGSGANVLTF. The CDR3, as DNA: TGCGCCAGCAGCTTGCGCAGTAGTGGGTCTGGGGCCAACGTCCTGACTTTC.

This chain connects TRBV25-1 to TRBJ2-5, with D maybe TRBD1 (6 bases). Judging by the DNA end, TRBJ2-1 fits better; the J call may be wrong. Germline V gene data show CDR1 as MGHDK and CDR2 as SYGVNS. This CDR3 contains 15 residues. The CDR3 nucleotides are TGTGCCAGCAGTCCGACAGGCAGCAATACAATGAGGCAGTTCTTC. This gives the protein CASSPTGSNTMRQFF.

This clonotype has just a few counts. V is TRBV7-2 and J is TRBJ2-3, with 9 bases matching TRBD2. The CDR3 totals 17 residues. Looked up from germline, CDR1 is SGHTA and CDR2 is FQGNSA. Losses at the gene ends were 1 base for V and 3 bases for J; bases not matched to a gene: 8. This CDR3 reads CASSLDLASGATDTQYF. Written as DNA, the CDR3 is TGTGCCAGCAGCTTAGACCTGGCTAGCGGGGCGACAGATACGCAGTATTTT.

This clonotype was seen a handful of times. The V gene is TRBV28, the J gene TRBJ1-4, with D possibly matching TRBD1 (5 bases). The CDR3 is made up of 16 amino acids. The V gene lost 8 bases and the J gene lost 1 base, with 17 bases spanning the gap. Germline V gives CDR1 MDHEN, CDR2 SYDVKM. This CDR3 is CASRNGGTGTNEKLFF. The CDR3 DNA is TGTGCCAGCCGAAACGGGGGGACCGGAACTAATGAAAAACTGTTTTTT.

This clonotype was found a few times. The CDR3 DNA reads TGTGCCAGCAGCCGCGGACAGGTCGACTCCGGGGAGCTGTTTTTT. This encodes CASSRGQVDSGELFF. The chain links TRBV7-6 to TRBJ2-2, with 7 bases that match TRBD1. V was clipped by 5 bases and J by 6 bases; unmatched bases: 9. This CDR3 spans 15 amino acids. Germline lookup yields CDR1 SGHVS and CDR2 FNYEAQ.

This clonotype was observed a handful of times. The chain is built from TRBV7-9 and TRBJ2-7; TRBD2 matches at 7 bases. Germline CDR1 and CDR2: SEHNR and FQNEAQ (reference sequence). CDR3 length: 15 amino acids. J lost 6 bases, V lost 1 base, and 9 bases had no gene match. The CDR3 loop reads CASSLGAGSSFEQYF. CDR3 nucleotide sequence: TGTGCCAGCAGCTTAGGAGCGGGGTCGAGCTTCGAGCAGTACTTC.

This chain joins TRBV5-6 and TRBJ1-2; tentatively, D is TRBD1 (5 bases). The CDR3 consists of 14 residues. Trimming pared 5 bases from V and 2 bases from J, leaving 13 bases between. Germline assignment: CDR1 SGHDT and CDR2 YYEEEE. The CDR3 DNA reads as TGTGCCAGCAGTTCTATATGGGGGAACTATGGCTACACCTTC. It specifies CASSSIWGNYGYTF.

The CDR3 spells CASRDSLNQPQHF. The CDR3 DNA is TGTGCCAGCAGAGACAGTCTCAATCAGCCCCAGCATTTT. The V and J genes are TRBV27 and TRBJ1-5, with D perhaps matching TRBD1 (5 bases). The CDR3 is 13 residues long. Between the trimmed V and J ends, which lost 6 bases and 3 bases, there was a span of 9 bases. Germline V lookup: CDR1 MNHEY, CDR2 SMNVEV (reference sequence).

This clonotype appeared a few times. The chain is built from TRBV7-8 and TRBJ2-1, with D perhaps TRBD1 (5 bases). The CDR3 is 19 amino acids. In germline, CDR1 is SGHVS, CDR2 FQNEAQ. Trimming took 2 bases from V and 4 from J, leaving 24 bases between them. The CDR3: CASSLMEPRVGGLYNEQFF. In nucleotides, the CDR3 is TGTGCCAGCAGCTTAATGGAGCCCAGGGTCGGTGGGCTATACAATGAGCAGTTCTTC.

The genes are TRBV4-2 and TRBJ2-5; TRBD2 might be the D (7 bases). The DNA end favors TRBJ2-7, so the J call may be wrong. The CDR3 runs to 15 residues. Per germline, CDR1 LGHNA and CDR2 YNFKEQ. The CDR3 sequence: CASSQEFRGLNEQYF. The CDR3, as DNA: TGTGCCAGCAGCCAAGAATTCAGGGGACTAAACGAGCAGTACTTC.

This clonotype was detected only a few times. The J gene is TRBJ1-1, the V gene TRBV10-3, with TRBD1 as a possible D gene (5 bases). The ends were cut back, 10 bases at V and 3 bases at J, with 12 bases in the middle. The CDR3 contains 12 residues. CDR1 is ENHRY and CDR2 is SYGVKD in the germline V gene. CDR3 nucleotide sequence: TGTGCCACCGGACCGGGGGACACTGAAGCTTTCTTT. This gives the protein CATGPGDTEAFF.

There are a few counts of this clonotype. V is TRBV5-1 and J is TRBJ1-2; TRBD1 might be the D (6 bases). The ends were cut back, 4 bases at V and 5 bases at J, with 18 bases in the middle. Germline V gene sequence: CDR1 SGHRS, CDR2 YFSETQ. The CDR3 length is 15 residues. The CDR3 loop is CASSQSAGTTYGYTF. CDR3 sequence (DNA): TGCGCCAGCAGCCAATCGGCCGGGACAACGTATGGCTACACCTTC. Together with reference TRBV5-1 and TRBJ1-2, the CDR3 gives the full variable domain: KAGVTQTPRYLIKTRGQQVTLSCSPISGHRSVSWYQQTPGQGLQFLFEYFSETQRNKGNFPGRFSGRQFSNSRSEMNVSTLELGDSALYLCASSQSAGTTYGYTFGSGTRLTVV.

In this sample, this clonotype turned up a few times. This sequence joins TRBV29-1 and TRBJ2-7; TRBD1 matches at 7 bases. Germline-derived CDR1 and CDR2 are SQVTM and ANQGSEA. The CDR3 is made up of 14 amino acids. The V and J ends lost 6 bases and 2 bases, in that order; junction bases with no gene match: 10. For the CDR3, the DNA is TGCAGCGTCGGAAGGGACAGAGAAACCTACGAGCAGTACTTC. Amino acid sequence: CSVGRDRETYEQYF.

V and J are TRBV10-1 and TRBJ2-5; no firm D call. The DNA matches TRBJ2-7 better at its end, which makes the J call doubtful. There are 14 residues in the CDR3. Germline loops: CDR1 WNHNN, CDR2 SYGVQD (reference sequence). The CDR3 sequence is CASSSLMNWTEQYF. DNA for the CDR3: TGCGCCAGCAGTAGCCTCATGAATTGGACCGAGCAGTACTTC.

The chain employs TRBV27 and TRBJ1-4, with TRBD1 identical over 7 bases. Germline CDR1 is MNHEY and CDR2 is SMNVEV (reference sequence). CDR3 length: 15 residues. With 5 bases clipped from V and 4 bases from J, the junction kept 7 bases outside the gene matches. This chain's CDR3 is CASSTLRDSNEKLFF. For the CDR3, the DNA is TGTGCCAGCAGTACACTCCGGGACAGTAATGAAAAACTGTTTTTT.

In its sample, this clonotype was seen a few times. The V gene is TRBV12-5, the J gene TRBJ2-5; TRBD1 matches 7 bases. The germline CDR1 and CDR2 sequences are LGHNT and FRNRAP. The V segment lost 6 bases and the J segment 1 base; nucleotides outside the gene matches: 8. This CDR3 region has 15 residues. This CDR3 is CASGTTGSVQETQYF. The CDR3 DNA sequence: TGTGCTAGTGGAACGACAGGGTCGGTCCAAGAGACCCAGTACTTC.

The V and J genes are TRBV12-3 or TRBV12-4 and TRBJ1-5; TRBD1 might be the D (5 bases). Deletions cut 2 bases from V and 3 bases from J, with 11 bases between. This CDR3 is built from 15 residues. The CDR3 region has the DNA TGTGCCAGCAGTTTAACCGTGGACAACAATCAGCCCCAGCATTTT. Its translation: CASSLTVDNNQPQHF.

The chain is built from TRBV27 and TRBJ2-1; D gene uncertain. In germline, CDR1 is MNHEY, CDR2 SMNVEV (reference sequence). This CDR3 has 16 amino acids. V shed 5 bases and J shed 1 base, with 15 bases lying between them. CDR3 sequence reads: CASSPSRISSYNEQFF. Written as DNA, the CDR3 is TGTGCCAGCAGTCCCTCGAGAATCTCATCCTACAATGAGCAGTTCTTC.

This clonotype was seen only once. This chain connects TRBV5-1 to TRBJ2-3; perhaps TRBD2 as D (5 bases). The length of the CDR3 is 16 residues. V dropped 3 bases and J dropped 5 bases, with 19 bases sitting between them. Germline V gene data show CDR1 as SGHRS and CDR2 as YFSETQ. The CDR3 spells CASSSSDRGLGDTQYF. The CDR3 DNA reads TGCGCCAGCAGCTCTTCGGACCGCGGGTTGGGAGATACGCAGTATTTT.

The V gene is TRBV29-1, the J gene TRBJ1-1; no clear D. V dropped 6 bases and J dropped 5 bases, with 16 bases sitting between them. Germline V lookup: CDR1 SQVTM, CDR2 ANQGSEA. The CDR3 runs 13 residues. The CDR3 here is CSVPGPGNTEAFF. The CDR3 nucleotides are TGCAGCGTCCCGGGCCCGGGAAATACTGAAGCTTTCTTT.

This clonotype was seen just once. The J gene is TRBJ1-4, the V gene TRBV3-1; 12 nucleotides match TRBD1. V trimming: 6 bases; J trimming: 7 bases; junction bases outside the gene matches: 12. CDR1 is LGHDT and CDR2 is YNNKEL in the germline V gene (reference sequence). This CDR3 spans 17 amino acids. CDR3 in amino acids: CASSPRDRGRRGEKLFF. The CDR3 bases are TGTGCCAGCAGTCCCCGGGACAGGGGGCGCCGTGGTGAAAAACTGTTTTTT.

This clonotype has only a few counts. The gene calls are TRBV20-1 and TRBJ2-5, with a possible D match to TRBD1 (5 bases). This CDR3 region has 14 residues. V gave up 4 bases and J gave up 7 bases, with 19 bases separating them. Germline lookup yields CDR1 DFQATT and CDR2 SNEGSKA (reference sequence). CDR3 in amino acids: CSAMAGLSGATQYF. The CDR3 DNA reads TGCAGTGCTATGGCAGGGCTCTCCGGAGCGACCCAGTACTTC.